What follows is one T cell receptor (beta chain) and its context. This sample was included in a study of blood T cell repertoires in COVID-19. Study overall: The United States, Italy and Spain were the sources of the acute and convalescent COVID-19 samples. From T cells, B-cell-depleted T cells, or PBMCs came the material, which was cDNA or gDNA.

Source study methods: The authors estimated nucleated cell counts from reference gene primer amplification. Repertoires were generated with immunoSEQ multiplex PCR, while TCRdb's copy carries only in-frame clones and drops some. From that table come the V and J calls and clone size; the DNA was used to work out D and trimming. The sample yields about 400,000 clones, around 90% seen once. Losses at the gene ends were 3 bases for V and 6 bases for J; bases not matched to a gene: 3. Germline CDR1 MRHNA, CDR2 SNTAGT. This CDR3 has 14 residues. The chain joins TRBV6-4 to TRBJ2-3, with 10 nucleotides matching TRBD2. The material sequenced was peripheral blood. This TCR was recovered from a human donor in a cohort sampled during active COVID-19. The CDR3 is CASSESSGSDTQYF. Here the CDR3 DNA reads TGTGCCAGCAGTGAGTCTAGCGGGAGTGATACGCAGTATTTT.